This T cell receptor (beta chain) was captured by sequencing in a study of STAT5B mutations in CD4+ large granular lymphocyte leukemia. A word on this clone: Its antigen is not known.

Overall study results and limits: Compared with healthy controls (2/35), patient top clones favored TRBV06 (8/27).

Deletions cut 3 bases from V and 1 base from J, with 7 bases between. The CDR3 has 13 amino acids. Germline V gene sequence: CDR1 SGHRS, CDR2 YFSETQ. Method: immunoSEQ multiplex PCR; TCRdb's copy keeps in-frame clones and lacks some. The sample carries tens of thousands of clones, roughly four fifths recorded once. The sequence was collected from a human donor in good health. This chain links TRBV5-1 with TRBJ1-1; a weak D match, TRBD1 (6 bases). The sample taken for sequencing was CD4+ T cells from blood buffy coats. The DNA for the CDR3 is TGCGCCAGCAGCTCGGGACAGAACACTGAAGCTTTCTTT. This codes for CASSSGQNTEAFF.